This TCR beta chain originates from a study of identical twins. CDR3 length equals 22 residues. TCRdb called the 5' RACE reads again in MiXCR, with one record for every CDR3 protein. The data contain 450,000 to 600,000 distinct CDR3 sequences, under 25% of them seen just once; the ten biggest clones take up approximately 0.52%. These data also featured in a second study, about yellow fever vaccine responses in identical twins.

Sequencing was performed on CD4+ T cells sorted from blood. This chain joins TRBV12-1 and TRBJ2-6; TRBD1, as called in the table, went unchecked against the DNA. TRBV12-1 is described as a pseudogene. The TCR comes from a woman younger than 35 in good health. The CDR3 DNA is TGTGCCAGCAGTTCCACGGGCGTGGGACAGGGCCCCCGAACCTCTGGGGCCAACGTCCTGACTTTC. Its translation: CASSSTGVGQGPRTSGANVLTF.